This T cell receptor (beta chain) was identified during a study of blood T cells in healthy people across ages. Each donor gave 9 to 10 milliliters of peripheral blood. In the case of this clonotype: Its target is not known. A clone one base away is much larger, so this may be a read error.

V shed 3 bases and J shed 10 bases, with 25 bases lying between them. Germline CDR1 reads DFQATT; CDR2 reads SNEGSKA (reference sequence). The CDR3 has 16 amino acids. Study findings and constraints: TCR beta diversity tracked closely with naive T cell percentage. Measured against age, TCR beta diversity per million T cells decreased in a roughly linear manner. Shifts in expanded clonotypes may have been confounded by donor CMV status, which was unknown.

Then a second PCR, running about 7 to 11 cycles, was carried out with a sample-barcoded 5' primer and a J-beta primer mix. Each CDR3 protein is one row after TCRdb ran MiXCR on the 5' RACE reads. Of 590,000 or so distinct CDR3 sequences listed, 25% to 35% are singletons. This clonotype was obtained from an elderly woman in good health. The rearrangement links TRBV20-1 to TRBJ2-1, with a tentative D call TRBD2 (7 bases). The sample taken for sequencing was blood. CDR3 in amino acids: CSASASRGGSSYEQFF. The CDR3 bases are TGCAGTGCTAGTGCCTCTAGGGGGGGGAGCTCCTACGAGCAGTTCTTC.